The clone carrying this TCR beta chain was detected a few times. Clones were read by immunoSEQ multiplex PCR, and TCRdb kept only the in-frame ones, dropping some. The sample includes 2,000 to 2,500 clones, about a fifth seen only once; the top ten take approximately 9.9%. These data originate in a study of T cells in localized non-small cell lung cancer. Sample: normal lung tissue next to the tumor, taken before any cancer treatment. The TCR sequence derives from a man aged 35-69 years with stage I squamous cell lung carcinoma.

CDR3 in DNA: TGTGCCAGCAGTGAAGGGCAGGGGGAGCTGTTTTTT. The encoded protein is CASSEGQGELFF. The chain links TRBV9 to TRBJ2-2; no clear D gene. The CDR3 sequence is 12 residues long. V lost 5 bases, J lost 8 bases, and 10 bases lay in between. Germline V lookup: CDR1 SGDLS, CDR2 YYNGEE.